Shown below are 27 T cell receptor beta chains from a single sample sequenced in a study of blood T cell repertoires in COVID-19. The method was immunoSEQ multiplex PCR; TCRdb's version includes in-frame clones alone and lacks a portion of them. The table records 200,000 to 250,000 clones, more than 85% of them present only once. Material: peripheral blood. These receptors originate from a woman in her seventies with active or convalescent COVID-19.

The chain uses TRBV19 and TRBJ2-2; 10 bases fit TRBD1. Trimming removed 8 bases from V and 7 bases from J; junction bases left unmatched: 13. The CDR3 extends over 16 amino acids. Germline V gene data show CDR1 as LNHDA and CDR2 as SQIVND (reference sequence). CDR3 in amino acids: CASFRDRGGRGGELFF. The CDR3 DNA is TGTGCCAGTTTCCGGGACAGGGGTGGAAGGGGCGGGGAGCTGTTTTTT.

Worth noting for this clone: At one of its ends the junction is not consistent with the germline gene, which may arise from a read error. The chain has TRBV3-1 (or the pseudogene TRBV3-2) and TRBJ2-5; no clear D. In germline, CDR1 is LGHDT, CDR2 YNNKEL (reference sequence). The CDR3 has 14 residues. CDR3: CASSQDGVQEAQYF. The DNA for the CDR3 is TGTGCCAGCAGCCAAGATGGAGTACAAGAGGCCCAGTACTTC.

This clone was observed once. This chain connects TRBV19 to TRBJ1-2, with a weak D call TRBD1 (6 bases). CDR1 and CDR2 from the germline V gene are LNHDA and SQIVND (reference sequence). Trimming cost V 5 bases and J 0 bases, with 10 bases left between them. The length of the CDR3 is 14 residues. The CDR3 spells CASSLRTANYGYTF. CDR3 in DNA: TGTGCCAGTAGTCTGAGGACAGCTAACTATGGCTACACCTTC.

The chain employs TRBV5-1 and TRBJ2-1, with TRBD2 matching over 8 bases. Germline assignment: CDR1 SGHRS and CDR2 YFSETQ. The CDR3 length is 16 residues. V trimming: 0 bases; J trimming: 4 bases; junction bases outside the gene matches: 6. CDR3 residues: CASSLGISGEYNEQFF. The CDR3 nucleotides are TGCGCCAGCAGCTTGGGGATTAGCGGGGAGTACAATGAGCAGTTCTTC.

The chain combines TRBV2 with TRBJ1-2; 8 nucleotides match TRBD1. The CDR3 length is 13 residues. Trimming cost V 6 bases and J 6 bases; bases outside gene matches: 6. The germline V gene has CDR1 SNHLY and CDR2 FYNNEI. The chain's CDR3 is CASSLDRANGYTF. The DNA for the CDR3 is TGTGCCAGCAGCTTGGACAGGGCTAATGGCTACACCTTC.

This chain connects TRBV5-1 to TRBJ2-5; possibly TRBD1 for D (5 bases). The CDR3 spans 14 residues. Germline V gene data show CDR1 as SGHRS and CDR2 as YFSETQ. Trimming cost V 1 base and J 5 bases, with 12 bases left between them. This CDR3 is CASSLFAGSETQYF. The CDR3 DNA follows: TGCGCCAGCAGCTTGTTTGCAGGGTCGGAGACCCAGTACTTC.

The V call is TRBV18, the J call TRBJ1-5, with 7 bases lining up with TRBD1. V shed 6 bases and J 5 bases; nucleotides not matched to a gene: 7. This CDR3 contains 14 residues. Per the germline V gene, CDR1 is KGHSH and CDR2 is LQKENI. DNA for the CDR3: TGTGCCAGCTCCAGGGGGACAAACGATCAGCCCCAGCATTTT. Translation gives CASSRGTNDQPQHF.

CDR3 in DNA: TGTGCCAGTAGTCCCGGGACAGGGGGCGGAAAGACCCAGTACTTC. Translation: CASSPGTGGGKTQYF. The rearrangement joins TRBV19 to TRBJ2-5; 12 positions agree with TRBD1. CDR1 is LNHDA and CDR2 is SQIVND in the germline V gene (reference sequence). This CDR3 comprises 15 residues. V was clipped by 5 bases and J by 6 bases; unmatched bases: 7.

CDR3 DNA sequence: TGTGCCAGTAGTATTAATGCCCAGGGGGTAGCCAAAAACATTCAGTACTTC. It encodes CASSINAQGVAKNIQYF. The chain links TRBV19 to TRBJ2-4; TRBD1 matches at 7 bases. Germline loops: CDR1 LNHDA, CDR2 SQIVND (reference sequence). This CDR3 is built from 17 residues. V trimming: 3 bases; J trimming: 0 bases; junction bases outside the gene matches: 8. The complete variable domain, with remaining parts taken from reference TRBV19 and TRBJ2-4, reads DGGITQSPKYLFRKEGQNVTLSCEQNLNHDAMYWYRQDPGQGLRLIYYSQIVNDFQKGDIAEGYSVSREKKESFPLTVTSAQKNPTAFYLCASSINAQGVAKNIQYFGAGTRLSVL.

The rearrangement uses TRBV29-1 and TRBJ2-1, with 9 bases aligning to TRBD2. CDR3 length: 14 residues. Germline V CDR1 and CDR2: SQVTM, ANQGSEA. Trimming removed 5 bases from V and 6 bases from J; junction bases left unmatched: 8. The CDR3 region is CSVTGTSISNEQFF. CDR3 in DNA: TGCAGCGTTACCGGGACTAGCATTAGCAATGAGCAGTTCTTC.

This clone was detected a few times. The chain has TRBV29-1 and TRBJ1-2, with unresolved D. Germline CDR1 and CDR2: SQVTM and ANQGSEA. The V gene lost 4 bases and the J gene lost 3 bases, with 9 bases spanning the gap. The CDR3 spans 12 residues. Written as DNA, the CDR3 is TGCAGCGTTGTAGTTGATTACTATGGCTACACCTTC. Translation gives CSVVVDYYGYTF.

CDR3 coding DNA: TGTGCCAGCAGTTTACGGAGGGTAGGAGGCTACACCTTC. Translating gives CASSLRRVGGYTF. The J gene is TRBJ1-2, the V gene TRBV12-3 or TRBV12-4, with D unclear. Trimming removed 2 bases at V and 8 bases at J, with 12 bases between. The CDR3 has 13 residues.

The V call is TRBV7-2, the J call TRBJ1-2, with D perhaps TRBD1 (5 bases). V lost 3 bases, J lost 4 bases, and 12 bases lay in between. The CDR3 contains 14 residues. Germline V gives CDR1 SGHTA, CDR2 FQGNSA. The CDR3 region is CASSLDITLYGYTF. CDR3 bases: TGTGCCAGCAGCTTGGACATCACTCTCTATGGCTACACCTTC.

In DNA, the CDR3 is TGTGCCAGCAGAGTGGGACAGTACTACGAGCAGTACTTC. It specifies CASRVGQYYEQYF. The chain has TRBV6-5 and TRBJ2-7, with 7 bases identical to TRBD1. The germline CDR1 and CDR2 sequences are MNHEY and SVGAGI. The CDR3 covers 13 residues. Trimming at V came to 6 bases and at J to 3 bases, leaving 5 bases not matched to a gene.

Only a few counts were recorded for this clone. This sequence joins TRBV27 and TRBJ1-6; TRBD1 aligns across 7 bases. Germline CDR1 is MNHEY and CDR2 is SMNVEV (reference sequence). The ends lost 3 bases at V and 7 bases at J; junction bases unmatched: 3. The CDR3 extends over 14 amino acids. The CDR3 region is CASSFTGDNSPLHF. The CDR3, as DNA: TGTGCCAGCAGTTTCACAGGGGACAATTCACCCCTCCACTTT.

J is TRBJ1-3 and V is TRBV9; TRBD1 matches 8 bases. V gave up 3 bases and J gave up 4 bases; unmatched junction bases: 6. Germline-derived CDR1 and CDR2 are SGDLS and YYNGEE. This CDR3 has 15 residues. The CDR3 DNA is TGTGCCAGCAGCGGACAGGGGATAAGAGGAAACACCATATATTTT. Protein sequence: CASSGQGIRGNTIYF.

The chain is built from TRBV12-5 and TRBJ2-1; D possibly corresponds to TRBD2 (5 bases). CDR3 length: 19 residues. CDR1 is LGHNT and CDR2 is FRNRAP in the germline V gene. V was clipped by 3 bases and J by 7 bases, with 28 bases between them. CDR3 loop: CASGLAAKNGIVGMNEQFF. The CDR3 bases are TGTGCTAGTGGTTTAGCGGCAAAGAACGGTATTGTAGGGATGAATGAGCAGTTCTTC.

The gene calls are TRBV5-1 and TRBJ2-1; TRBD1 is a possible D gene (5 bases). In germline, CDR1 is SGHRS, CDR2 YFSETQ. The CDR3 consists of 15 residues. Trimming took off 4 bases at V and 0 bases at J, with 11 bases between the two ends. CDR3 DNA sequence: TGCGCCAGCAGCCAACTGACAGCCTCCTACAATGAGCAGTTCTTC. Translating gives CASSQLTASYNEQFF.

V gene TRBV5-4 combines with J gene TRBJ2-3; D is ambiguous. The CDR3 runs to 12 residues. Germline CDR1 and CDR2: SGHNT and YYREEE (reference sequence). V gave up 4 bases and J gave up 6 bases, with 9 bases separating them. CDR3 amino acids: CASSLVLDTQYF. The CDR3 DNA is TGTGCCAGCAGCCTAGTTCTGGATACGCAGTATTTT.

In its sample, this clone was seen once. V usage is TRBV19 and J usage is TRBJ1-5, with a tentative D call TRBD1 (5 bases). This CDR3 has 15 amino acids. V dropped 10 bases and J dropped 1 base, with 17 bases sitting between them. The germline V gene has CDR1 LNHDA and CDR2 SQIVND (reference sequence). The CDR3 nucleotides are TGTGCCACCTCAGTAGGGGTCTTCAGCAATCAGCCCCAGCATTTT. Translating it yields CATSVGVFSNQPQHF.

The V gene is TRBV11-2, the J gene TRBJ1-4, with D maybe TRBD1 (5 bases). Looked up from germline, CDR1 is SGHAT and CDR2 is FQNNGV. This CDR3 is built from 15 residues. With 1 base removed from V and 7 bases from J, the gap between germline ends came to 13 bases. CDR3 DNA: TGTGCCAGCAGCTTAGGACTCGGGGGTCGTGAAAAACTGTTTTTT. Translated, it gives CASSLGLGGREKLFF.

The CDR3 DNA reads as TGCGCCAGCAGCTTGGCCTTCAGCACAGATACGCAGTATTTT. Its translation is CASSLAFSTDTQYF. The V and J genes are TRBV5-1 and TRBJ2-3, with D hard to call. Deletions cut 0 bases from V and 0 bases from J, with 5 bases between. CDR1 is SGHRS and CDR2 is YFSETQ in the germline V gene. The CDR3 loop spans 14 amino acids.

CDR3 DNA sequence: TGTGCCAGCAGTCTCCGGGGGAAATCCCCCTCAATGGCGCAGTTCTTC. Translating gives CASSLRGKSPSMAQFF. The rearrangement links TRBV27 to TRBJ2-1; maybe TRBD2 (6 bases). CDR1 is MNHEY and CDR2 is SMNVEV in the germline V gene (reference sequence). Trimming removed 5 bases at V and 12 bases at J, with 26 bases between. The CDR3 is 16 amino acids.

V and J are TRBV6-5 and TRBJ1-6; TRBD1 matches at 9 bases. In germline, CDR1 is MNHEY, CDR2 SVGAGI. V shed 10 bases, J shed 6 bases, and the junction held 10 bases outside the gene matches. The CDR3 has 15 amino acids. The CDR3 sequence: CATRTGVLLNSPLHF. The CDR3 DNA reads TGTGCCACCAGGACAGGGGTCCTCCTTAATTCACCCCTCCACTTT.

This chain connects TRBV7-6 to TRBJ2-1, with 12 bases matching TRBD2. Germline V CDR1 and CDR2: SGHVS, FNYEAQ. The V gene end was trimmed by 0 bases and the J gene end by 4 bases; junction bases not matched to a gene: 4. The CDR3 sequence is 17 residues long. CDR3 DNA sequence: TGTGCCAGCAGCTTAGCACCTCTAGCGGGGGGGTACAATGAGCAGTTCTTC. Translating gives CASSLAPLAGGYNEQFF.

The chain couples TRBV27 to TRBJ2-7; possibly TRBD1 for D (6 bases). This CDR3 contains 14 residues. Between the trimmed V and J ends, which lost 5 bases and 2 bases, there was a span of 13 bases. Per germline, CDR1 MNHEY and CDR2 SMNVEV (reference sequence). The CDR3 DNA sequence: TGTGCCAGCAGTCGTCCGGGACAAGCCTACGAGCAGTACTTC. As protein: CASSRPGQAYEQYF.

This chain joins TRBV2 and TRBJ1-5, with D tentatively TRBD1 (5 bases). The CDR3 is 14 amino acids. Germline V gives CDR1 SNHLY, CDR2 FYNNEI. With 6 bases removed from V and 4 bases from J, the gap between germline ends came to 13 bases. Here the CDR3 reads CASRPGEGNQPQHF. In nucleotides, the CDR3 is TGTGCCAGCAGGCCCGGGGAGGGGAATCAGCCCCAGCATTTT.